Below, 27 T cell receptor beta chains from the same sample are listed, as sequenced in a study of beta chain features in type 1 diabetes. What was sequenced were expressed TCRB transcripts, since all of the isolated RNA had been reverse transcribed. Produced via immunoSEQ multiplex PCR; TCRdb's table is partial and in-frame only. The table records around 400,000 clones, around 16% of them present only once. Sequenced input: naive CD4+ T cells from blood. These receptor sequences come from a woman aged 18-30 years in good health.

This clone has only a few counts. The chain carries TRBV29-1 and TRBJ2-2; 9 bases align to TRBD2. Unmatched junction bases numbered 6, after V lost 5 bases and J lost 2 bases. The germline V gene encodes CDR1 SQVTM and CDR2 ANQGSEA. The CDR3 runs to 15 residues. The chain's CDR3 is CSVRGLAINTGELFF. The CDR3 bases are TGCAGCGTTCGGGGACTAGCAATCAACACCGGGGAGCTGTTTTTT.

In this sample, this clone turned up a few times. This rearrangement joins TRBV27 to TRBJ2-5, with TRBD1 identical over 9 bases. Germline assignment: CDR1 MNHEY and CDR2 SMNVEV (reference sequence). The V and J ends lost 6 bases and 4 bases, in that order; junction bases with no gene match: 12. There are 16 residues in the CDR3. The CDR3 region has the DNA TGTGCCAGCAGCCCCAGAGGAAACAGGGGGCGAGAGACCCAGTACTTC. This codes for CASSPRGNRGRETQYF.

The CDR3 DNA is TGTGCCAGCACTCTGCCGGGGGGGAGGGCTTTCTTT. Its translation is CASTLPGGRAFF. This chain uses TRBV28 with TRBJ1-1; TRBD1 might be the D (5 bases). Germline CDR1 is MDHEN and CDR2 is SYDVKM. The CDR3 covers 12 residues. Trimming cost V 7 bases and J 11 bases, with 17 bases left between them.

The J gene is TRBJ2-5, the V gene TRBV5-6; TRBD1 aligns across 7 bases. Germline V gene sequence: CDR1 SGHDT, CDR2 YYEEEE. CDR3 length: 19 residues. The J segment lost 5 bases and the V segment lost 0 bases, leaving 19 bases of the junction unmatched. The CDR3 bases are TGTGCCAGCAGCTTGGTCAGGCTTTCAGGGACAGCGCCCCGGGAGACCCAGTACTTC. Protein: CASSLVRLSGTAPRETQYF.

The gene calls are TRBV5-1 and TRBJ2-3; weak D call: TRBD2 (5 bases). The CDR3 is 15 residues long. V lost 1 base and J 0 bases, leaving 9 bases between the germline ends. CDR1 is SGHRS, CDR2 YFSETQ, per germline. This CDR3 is CASSLSSTSTDTQYF. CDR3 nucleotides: TGCGCCAGCAGCTTGTCTAGCACTAGCACAGATACGCAGTATTTT. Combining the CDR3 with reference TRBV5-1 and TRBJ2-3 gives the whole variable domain KAGVTQTPRYLIKTRGQQVTLSCSPISGHRSVSWYQQTPGQGLQFLFEYFSETQRNKGNFPGRFSGRQFSNSRSEMNVSTLELGDSALYLCASSLSSTSTDTQYFGPGTRLTVL.

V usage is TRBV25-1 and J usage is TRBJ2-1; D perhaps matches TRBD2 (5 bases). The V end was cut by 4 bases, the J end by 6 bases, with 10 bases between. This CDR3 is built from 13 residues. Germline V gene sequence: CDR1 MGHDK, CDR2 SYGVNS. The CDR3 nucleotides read TGTGCCAGCAGTGGTACTAGTTCCAATGAGCAGTTCTTC. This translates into CASSGTSSNEQFF.

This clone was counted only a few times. The CDR3 spells CSAQGAPTGELFF. DNA of the CDR3: TGCAGCGCACAGGGGGCGCCCACCGGGGAGCTGTTTTTT. The chain uses TRBV29-1 and TRBJ2-2, with TRBD1 matching over 9 bases. The V gene end was trimmed by 7 bases and the J gene end by 4 bases; junction bases not matched to a gene: 4. The CDR3 consists of 13 residues. CDR1 is SQVTM and CDR2 is ANQGSEA in the germline V gene.

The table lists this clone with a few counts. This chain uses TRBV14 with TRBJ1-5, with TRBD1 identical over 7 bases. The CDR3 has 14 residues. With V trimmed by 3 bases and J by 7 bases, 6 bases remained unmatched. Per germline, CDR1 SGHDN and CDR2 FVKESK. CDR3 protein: CASSHRGAGQPQHF. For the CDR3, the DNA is TGTGCCAGCAGCCACAGGGGGGCTGGACAGCCCCAGCATTTT.

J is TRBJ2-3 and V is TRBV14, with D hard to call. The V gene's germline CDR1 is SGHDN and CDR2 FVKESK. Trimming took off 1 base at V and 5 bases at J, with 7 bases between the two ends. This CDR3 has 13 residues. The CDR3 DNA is TGTGCCAGCAGCCAAGCGGCGGTAGATACGCAGTATTTT. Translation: CASSQAAVDTQYF.

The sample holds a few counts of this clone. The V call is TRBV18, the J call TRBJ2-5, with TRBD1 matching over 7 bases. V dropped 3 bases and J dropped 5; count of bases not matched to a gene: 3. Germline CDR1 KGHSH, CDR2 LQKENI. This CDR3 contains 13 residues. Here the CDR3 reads CASSPTGYETQYF. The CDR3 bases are TGTGCCAGCTCACCGACAGGGTACGAGACCCAGTACTTC.

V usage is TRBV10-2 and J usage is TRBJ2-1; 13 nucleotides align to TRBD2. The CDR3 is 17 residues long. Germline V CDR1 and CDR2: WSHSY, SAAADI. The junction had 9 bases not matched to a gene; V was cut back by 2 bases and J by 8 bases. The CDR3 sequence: CASSETPGLAGMDEQFF. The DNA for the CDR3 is TGCGCCAGCAGTGAGACGCCGGGACTAGCGGGAATGGATGAGCAGTTCTTC.

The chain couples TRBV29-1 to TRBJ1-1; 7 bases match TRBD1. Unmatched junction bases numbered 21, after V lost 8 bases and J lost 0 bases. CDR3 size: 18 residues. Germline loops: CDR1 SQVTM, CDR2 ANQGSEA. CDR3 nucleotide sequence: TGCAGCATCCGGGCGACAGGGTTCGAGGCCTCCTTGAACACTGAAGCTTTCTTT. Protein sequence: CSIRATGFEASLNTEAFF. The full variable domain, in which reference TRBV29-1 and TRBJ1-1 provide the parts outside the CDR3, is SAVISQKPSRDICQRGTSLTIQCQVDSQVTMMFWYRQQPGQSLTLIATANQGSEATYESGFVIDKFPISRPNLTFSTLTVSNMSPEDSSIYLCSIRATGFEASLNTEAFFGQGTRLTVV.

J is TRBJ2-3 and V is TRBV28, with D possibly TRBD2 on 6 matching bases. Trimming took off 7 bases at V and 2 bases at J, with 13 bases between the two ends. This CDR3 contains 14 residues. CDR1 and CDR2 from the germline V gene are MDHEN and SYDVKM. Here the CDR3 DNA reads TGTGCCAGCATTGGGGCTAGCGCCACAGATACGCAGTATTTT. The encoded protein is CASIGASATDTQYF.

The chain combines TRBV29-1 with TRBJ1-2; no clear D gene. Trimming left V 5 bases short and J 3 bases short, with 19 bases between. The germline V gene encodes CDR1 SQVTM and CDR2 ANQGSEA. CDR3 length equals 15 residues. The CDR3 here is CSVPPYSPFHYGYTF. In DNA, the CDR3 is TGCAGCGTTCCTCCCTATTCCCCCTTTCACTATGGCTACACCTTC.

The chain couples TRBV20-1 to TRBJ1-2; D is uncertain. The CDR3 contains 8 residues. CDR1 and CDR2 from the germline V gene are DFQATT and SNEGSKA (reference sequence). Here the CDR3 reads CRANGYTF. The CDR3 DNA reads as TGCAGGGCCAATGGCTACACCTTC.

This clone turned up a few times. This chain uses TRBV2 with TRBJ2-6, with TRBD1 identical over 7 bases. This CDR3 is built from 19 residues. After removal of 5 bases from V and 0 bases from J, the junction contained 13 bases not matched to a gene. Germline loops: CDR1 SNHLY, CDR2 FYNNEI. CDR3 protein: CASSSIQPGQSSGANVLTF. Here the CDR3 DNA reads TGTGCCAGCAGTTCGATTCAACCGGGACAGAGCTCTGGGGCCAACGTCCTGACTTTC.

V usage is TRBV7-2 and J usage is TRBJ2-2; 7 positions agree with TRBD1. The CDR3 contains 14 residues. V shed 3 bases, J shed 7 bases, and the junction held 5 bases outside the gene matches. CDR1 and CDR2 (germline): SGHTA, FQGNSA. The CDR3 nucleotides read TGTGCCAGCAGCTTCCCGACAGGGTTCGGGGAGCTGTTTTTT. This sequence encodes CASSFPTGFGELFF.

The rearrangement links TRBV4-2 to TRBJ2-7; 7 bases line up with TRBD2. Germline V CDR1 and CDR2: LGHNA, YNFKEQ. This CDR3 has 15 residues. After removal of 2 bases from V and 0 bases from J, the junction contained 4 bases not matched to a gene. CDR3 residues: CASSQSTGGSYEQYF. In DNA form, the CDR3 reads TGTGCCAGCAGCCAATCCACGGGGGGCTCCTACGAGCAGTACTTC.

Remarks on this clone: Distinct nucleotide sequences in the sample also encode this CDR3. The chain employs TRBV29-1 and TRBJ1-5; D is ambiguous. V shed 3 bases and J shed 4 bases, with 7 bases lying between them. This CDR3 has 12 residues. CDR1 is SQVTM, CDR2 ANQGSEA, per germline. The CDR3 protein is CSVETGNQPQHF. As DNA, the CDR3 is TGCAGCGTTGAGACGGGGAATCAGCCCCAGCATTTT.

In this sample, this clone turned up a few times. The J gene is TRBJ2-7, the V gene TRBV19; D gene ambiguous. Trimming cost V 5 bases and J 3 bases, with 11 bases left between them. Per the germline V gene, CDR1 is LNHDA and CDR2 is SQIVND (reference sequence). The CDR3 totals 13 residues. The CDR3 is CASSLTLNYEQYF. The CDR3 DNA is TGTGCCAGTAGTTTGACACTTAACTACGAGCAGTACTTC.

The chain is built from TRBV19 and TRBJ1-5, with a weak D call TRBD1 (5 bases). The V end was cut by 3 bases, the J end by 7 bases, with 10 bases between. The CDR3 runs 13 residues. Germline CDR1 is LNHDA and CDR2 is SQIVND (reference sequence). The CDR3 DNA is TGTGCCAGTAGTATTGGGGGGAAGCAGCCCCAGCATTTT. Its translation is CASSIGGKQPQHF.

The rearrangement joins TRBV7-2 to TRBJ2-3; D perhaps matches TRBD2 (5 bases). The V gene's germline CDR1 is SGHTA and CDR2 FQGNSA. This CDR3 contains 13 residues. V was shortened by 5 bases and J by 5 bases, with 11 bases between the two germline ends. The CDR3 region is CASSSSGLDTQYF. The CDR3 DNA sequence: TGTGCCAGCAGCAGCAGCGGACTAGATACGCAGTATTTT.

CDR3 in amino acids: CASSPDRQYGYTF. Written as DNA, the CDR3 is TGTGCCAGCTCACCAGACAGGCAATATGGCTACACCTTC. The V and J genes are TRBV18 and TRBJ1-2, with D perhaps TRBD1 (6 bases). In germline, CDR1 is KGHSH, CDR2 LQKENI. The ends were cut back, 2 bases at V and 5 bases at J, with 9 bases in the middle. The CDR3 loop spans 13 amino acids.

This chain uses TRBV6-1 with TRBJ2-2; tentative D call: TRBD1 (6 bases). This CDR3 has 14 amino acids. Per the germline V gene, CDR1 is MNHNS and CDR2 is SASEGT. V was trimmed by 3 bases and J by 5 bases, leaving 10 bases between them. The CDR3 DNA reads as TGTGCCAGCAGTGACAGGGGTCGGACCGGGGAGCTGTTTTTT. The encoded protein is CASSDRGRTGELFF.

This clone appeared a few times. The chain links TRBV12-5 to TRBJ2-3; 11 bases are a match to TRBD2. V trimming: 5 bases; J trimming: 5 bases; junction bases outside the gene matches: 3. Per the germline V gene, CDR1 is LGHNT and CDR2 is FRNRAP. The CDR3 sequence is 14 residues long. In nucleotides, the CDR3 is TGTGCTAGTGGTCCGGGGACTAGCGGAGATACGCAGTATTTT. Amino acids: CASGPGTSGDTQYF. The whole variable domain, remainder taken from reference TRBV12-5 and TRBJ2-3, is DARVTQTPRHKVTEMGQEVTMRCQPILGHNTVFWYRQTMMQGLELLAYFRNRAPLDDSGMPKDRFSAEMPDATLATLKIQPSEPRDSAVYFCASGPGTSGDTQYFGPGTRLTVL.

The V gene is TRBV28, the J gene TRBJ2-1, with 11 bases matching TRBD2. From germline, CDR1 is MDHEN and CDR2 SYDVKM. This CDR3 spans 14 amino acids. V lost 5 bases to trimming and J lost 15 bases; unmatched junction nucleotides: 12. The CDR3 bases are TGTGCCAGCAGTCTACGCTTAGCGGGAGGGCCTAGGTTCTTC. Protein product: CASSLRLAGGPRFF.

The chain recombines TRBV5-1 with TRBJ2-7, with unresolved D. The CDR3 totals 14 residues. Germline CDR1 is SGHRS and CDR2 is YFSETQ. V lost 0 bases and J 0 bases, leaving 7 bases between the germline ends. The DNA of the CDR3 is TGCGCCAGCAGCTTGGACCAGTTCTCCTACGAGCAGTACTTC. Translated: CASSLDQFSYEQYF.